This TCR beta chain originates from a study of Graves' ophthalmopathy and Graves' hyperthyroidism. The trim removed 6 bases at V and 1 base at J, leaving 20 bases unmatched. The CDR3 consists of 19 residues. CDR1 and CDR2 (germline): SQVTM, ANQGSEA. The sample holds many counts of this clonotype. RNA served as the template for amplifying TCR beta CDR3 regions. The first-round RT-PCR employed HTBI primers together with the Qiagen OneStep RT-PCR kit. A multiplex PCR was then performed as the second round. A single record per CDR3 protein comes from TCRdb applying MiXCR to the multiplex PCR reads. The sample contains over a million distinct CDR3 sequences, less than 45% of which appear only once.

This chain uses TRBV29-1 with TRBJ1-1, with 10 bases identical to TRBD1. Sequenced material: peripheral blood or thyroid tissue (not recorded which). This receptor was identified in an adult man with Graves' hyperthyroidism. CDR3 DNA: TGCAGCGTGGACGCCTCTTTACGATATCGGGACAGGGGGAACACTGAAGCTTTCTTT. Amino acid sequence: CSVDASLRYRDRGNTEAFF. The whole variable domain, filled in from reference TRBV29-1 and TRBJ1-1, reads SAVISQKPSRDICQRGTSLTIQCQVDSQVTMMFWYRQQPGQSLTLIATANQGSEATYESGFVIDKFPISRPNLTFSTLTVSNMSPEDSSIYLCSVDASLRYRDRGNTEAFFGQGTRLTVV.